The 2 T cell receptor beta chains below were found in one sample sequenced in a study of PD-1 blockade in mismatch repair-deficient tumors. The method was immunoSEQ multiplex PCR; TCRdb's version includes in-frame clones alone and lacks a portion of them. The top ten clones hold 5% to 7% of a sample with about 79,000 clones, roughly 80% of them seen once. Specimen: peripheral blood, collected 44 weeks after starting pembrolizumab. All receptors come from an adult with mismatch repair-deficient cancer.

This chain uses TRBV4-3 with TRBJ2-7; D is perhaps TRBD2 (5 bases). From germline, CDR1 is LGHNA and CDR2 YSLEER. The V end lost 0 bases, the J end lost 3 bases, and 12 bases lay between the germline ends. The CDR3 totals 15 residues. CDR3 nucleotides: TGCGCCAGCAGCCAAGATCAAGGACTTGTCTACGAGCAGTACTTC. It yields the protein CASSQDQGLVYEQYF.

The rearrangement uses TRBV30 and TRBJ2-2, with 7 positions matching TRBD2. CDR1 GTSNPN and CDR2 SVGIG come from the germline V gene (reference sequence). The CDR3 is 15 residues long. J was trimmed by 4 bases and V by 6 bases; bases with no gene match: 11. The CDR3 bases are TGTGCCTGCCCCGGACCCGGGGGGAGCACCGGGGAGCTGTTTTTT. It translates to CACPGPGGSTGELFF.